This TCR beta chain is drawn from a study of blood T cell repertoires in COVID-19. Germline V gene sequence: CDR1 SGHRS, CDR2 YFSETQ. CDR3 length: 15 residues. V was clipped by 5 bases and J by 5 bases; unmatched bases: 5. Source study methods: Nucleated cell counts were estimated from reference gene primer amplification. TCRdb's table, derived via immunoSEQ multiplex PCR, lists solely in-frame clones and lacks some. V and J calls and clone size are as listed in that table; D and trimming were resolved from the DNA. The table has fewer than 85,000 clones, roughly nine tenths seen once. The TCR originated in a human donor in a cohort sampled during active COVID-19. The sequencing sample was made of peripheral blood. The rearrangement links TRBV5-1 to TRBJ2-2; TRBD2 matches at 11 bases. CDR3: CASRLGTSGTGELFF. In DNA form, the CDR3 reads TGCGCCAGCAGACTCGGGACTAGCGGTACCGGGGAGCTGTTTTTT.